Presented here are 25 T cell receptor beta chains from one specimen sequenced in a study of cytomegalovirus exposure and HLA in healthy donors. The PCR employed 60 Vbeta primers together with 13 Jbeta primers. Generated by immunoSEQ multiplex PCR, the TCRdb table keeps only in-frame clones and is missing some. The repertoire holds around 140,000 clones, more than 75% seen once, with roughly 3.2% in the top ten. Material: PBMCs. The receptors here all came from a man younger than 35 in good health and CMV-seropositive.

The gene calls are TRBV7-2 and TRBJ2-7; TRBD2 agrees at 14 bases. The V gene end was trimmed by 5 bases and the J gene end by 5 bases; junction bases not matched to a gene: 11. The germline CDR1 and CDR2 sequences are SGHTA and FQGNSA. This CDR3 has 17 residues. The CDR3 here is CASSPGLAGGLSNEQYF. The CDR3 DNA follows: TGTGCCAGCAGCCCTGGACTAGCGGGGGGCCTGAGTAACGAGCAGTACTTC. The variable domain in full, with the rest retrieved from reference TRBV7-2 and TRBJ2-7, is GAGVSQSPSNKVTEKGKDVELRCDPISGHTALYWYRQSLGQGLEFLIYFQGNSAPDKSGLPSDRFSAERTGGSVSTLTIQRTQQEDSAVYLCASSPGLAGGLSNEQYFGPGTRLTVT.

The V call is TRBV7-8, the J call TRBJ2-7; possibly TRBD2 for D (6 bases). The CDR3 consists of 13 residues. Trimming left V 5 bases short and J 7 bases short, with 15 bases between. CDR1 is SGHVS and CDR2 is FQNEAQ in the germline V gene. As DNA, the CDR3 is TGTGCCAGCAGCGCGGGGCCCGCGAATGAGCAGTACTTC. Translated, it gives CASSAGPANEQYF.

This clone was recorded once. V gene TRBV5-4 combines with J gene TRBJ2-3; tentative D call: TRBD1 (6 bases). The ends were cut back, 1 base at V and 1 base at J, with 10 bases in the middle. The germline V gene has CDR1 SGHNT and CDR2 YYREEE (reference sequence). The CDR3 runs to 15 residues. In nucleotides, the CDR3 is TGTGCCAGCAGCTTGATGTCAGGGGGCACAGATACGCAGTATTTT. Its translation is CASSLMSGGTDTQYF.

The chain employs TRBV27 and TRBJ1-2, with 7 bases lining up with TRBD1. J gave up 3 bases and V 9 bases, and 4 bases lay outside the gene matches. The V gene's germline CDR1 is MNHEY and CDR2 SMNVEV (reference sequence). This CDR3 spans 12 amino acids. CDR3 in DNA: TGTGCCAGTAGGGGGCGGTACTATGGCTACACCTTC. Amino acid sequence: CASRGRYYGYTF.

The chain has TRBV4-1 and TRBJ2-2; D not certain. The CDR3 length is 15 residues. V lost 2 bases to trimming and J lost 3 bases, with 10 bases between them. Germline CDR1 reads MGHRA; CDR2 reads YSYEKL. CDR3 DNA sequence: TGCGCCAGCAGCCAAAACCGACTCCACACCGGGGAGCTGTTTTTT. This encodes CASSQNRLHTGELFF.

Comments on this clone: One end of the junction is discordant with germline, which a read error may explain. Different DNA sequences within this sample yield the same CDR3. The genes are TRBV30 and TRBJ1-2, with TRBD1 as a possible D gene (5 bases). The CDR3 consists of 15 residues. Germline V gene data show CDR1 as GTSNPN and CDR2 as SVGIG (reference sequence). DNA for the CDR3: TGCGCCTGGAGTGTGACAGCTCCTGCTAACTATGGCTACACCTTC. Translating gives CAWSVTAPANYGYTF.

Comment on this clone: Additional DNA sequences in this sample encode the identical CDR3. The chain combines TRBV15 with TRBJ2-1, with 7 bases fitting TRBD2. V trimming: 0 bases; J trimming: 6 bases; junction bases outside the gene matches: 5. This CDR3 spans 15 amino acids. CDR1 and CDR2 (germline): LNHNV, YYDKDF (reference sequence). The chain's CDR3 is CATSRDGAGANEQFF. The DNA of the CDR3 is TGTGCCACCAGCAGAGATGGGGCGGGAGCCAATGAGCAGTTCTTC.

The CDR3 region is CASSLTGETEAFF. CDR3 DNA sequence: TGTGCCAGCAGTTTGACAGGGGAGACTGAAGCTTTCTTT. This rearrangement joins TRBV28 to TRBJ1-1; 8 nucleotides match TRBD1. Trimming at V came to 3 bases and at J to 5 bases, leaving 2 bases not matched to a gene. CDR3 size: 13 residues. Germline lookup yields CDR1 MDHEN and CDR2 SYDVKM. Together with reference TRBV28 and TRBJ1-1, the CDR3 gives the full variable domain: DVKVTQSSRYLVKRTGEKVFLECVQDMDHENMFWYRQDPGLGLRLIYFSYDVKMKEKGDIPEGYSVSREKKERFSLILESASTNQTSMYLCASSLTGETEAFFGQGTRLTVV.

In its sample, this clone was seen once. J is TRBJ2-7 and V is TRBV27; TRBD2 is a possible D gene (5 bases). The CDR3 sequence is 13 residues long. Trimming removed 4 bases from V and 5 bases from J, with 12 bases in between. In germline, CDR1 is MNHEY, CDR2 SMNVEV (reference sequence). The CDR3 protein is CASSSSFQDEQYF. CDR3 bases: TGTGCCAGCAGTTCTAGCTTTCAGGACGAGCAGTACTTC.

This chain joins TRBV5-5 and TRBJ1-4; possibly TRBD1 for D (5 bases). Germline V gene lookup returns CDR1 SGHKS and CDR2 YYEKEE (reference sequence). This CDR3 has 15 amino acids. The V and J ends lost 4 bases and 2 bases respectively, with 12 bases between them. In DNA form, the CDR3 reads TGTGCCAGCAGCCCCGCCCCAGGGACTAATGAAAAACTGTTTTTT. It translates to CASSPAPGTNEKLFF.

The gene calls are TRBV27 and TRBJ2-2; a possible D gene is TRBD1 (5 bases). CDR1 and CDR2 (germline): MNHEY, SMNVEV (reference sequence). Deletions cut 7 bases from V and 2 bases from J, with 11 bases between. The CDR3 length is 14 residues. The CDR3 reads CASKGRLNTGELFF. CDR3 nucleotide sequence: TGTGCCAGCAAGGGGCGGCTTAACACCGGGGAGCTGTTTTTT.

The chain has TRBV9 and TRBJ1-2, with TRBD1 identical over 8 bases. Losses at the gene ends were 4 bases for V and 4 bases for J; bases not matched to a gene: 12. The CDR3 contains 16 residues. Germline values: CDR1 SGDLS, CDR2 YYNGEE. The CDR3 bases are TGTGCCAGCAGCCCCTCGACAGGGGAGGTCGTCTATGGCTACACCTTC. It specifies CASSPSTGEVVYGYTF.

DNA of the CDR3: TGCGCCAGCAGCTTGGTCCAGGCGAGCGGGAGTGTAGATACGCAGTATTTT. Its translation is CASSLVQASGSVDTQYF. The gene calls are TRBV5-1 and TRBJ2-3; the match to TRBD2 covers 8 bases. Germline CDR1 and CDR2: SGHRS and YFSETQ. The CDR3 contains 17 residues. Trimming took 0 bases from V and 5 from J; bases not matched to a gene: 11.

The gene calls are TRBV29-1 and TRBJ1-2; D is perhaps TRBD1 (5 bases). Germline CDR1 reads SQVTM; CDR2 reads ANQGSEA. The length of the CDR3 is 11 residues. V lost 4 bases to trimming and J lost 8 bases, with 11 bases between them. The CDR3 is CSVGRGAGYTF. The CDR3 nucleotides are TGCAGCGTTGGGAGGGGTGCAGGCTACACCTTC.

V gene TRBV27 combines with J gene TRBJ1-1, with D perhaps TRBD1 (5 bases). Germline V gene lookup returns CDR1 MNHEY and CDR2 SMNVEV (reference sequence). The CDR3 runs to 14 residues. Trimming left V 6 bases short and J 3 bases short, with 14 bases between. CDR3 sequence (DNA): TGTGCCAGCAGCCCTACCGGGACTTACACTGAAGCTTTCTTT. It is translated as CASSPTGTYTEAFF.

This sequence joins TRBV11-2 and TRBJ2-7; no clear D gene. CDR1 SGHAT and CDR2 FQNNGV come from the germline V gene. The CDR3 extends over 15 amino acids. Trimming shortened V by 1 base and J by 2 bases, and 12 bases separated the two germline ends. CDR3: CASSLGAGDAYEQYF. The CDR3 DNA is TGTGCCAGCAGCTTAGGGGCAGGTGACGCCTACGAGCAGTACTTC.

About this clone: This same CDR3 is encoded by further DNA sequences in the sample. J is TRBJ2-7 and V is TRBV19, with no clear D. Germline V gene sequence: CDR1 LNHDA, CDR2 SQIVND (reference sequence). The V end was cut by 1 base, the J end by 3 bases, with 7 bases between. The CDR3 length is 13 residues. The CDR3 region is CASSIASSYEQYF. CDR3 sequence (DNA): TGTGCCAGTAGTATAGCTTCGAGCTACGAGCAGTACTTC. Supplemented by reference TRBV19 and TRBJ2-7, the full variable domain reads DGGITQSPKYLFRKEGQNVTLSCEQNLNHDAMYWYRQDPGQGLRLIYYSQIVNDFQKGDIAEGYSVSREKKESFPLTVTSAQKNPTAFYLCASSIASSYEQYFGPGTRLTVT.

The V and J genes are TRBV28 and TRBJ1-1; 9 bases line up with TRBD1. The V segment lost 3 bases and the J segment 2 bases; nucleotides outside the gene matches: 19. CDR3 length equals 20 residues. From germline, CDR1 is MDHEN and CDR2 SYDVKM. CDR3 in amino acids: CASSFPTNPGTGGLNTEAFF. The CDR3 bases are TGTGCCAGCAGTTTCCCTACCAACCCAGGAACAGGGGGCTTAAACACTGAAGCTTTCTTT.

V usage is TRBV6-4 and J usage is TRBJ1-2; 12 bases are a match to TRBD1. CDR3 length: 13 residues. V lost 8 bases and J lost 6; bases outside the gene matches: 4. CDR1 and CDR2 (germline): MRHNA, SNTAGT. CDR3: CASWDRGPDGYTF. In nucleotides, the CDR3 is TGTGCCAGCTGGGACAGGGGGCCGGATGGCTACACCTTC.

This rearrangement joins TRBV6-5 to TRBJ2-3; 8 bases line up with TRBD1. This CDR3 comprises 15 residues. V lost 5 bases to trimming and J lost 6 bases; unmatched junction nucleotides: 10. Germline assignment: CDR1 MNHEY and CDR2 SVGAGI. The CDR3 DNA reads TGTGCCAGCAGTCCCCGGACAGGGAAATTGGATACGCAGTATTTT. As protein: CASSPRTGKLDTQYF.

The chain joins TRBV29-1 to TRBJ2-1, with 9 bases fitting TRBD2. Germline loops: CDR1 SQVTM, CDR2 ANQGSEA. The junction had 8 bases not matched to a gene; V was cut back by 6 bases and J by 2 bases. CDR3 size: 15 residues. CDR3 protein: CSVGYSGRTYNEQFF. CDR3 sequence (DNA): TGCAGCGTGGGATATAGCGGGAGAACCTACAATGAGCAGTTCTTC.

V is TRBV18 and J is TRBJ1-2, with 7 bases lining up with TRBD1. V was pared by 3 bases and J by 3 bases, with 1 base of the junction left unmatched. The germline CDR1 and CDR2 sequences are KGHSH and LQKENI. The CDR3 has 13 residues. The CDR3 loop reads CASSPGQDYGYTF. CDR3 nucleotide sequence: TGTGCCAGCTCACCTGGACAGGACTATGGCTACACCTTC. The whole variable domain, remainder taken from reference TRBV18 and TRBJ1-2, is NAGVMQNPRHLVRRRGQEARLRCSPMKGHSHVYWYRQLPEEGLKFMVYLQKENIIDESGMPKERFSAEFPKEGPSILRIQQVVRGDSAAYFCASSPGQDYGYTFGSGTRLTVV.

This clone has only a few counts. Here the CDR3 DNA reads TGTGCCAGCAGCGTAGCCCCTAGCGGAACAACCGGGGAGCTGTTTTTT. Translation: CASSVAPSGTTGELFF. The V call is TRBV9, the J call TRBJ2-2; 7 bases are shared with TRBD2. The V gene end was trimmed by 0 bases and the J gene end by 5 bases; junction bases not matched to a gene: 7. The CDR3 length is 16 residues. Per the germline V gene, CDR1 is SGDLS and CDR2 is YYNGEE.

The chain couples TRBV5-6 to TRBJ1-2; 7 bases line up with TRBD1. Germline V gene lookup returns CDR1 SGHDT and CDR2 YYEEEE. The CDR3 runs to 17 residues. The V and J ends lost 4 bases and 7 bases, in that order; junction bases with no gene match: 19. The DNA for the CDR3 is TGTGCCAGCAGCCCTCTAGGTCTCCTAGAGACAGGGTCTGGCTACACCTTC. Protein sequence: CASSPLGLLETGSGYTF. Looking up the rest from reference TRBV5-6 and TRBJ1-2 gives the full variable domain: DAGVTQSPTHLIKTRGQQVTLRCSPKSGHDTVSWYQQALGQGPQFIFQYYEEEERQRGNFPDRFSGHQFPNYSSELNVNALLLGDSALYLCASSPLGLLETGSGYTFGSGTRLTVV.

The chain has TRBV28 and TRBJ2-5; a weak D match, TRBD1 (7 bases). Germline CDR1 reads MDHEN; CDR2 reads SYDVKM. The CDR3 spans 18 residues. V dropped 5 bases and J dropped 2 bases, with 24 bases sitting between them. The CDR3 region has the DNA TGTGCCAGCAGTGAAAACCGGGACAGATACCGGGGGCAAGAGACCCAGTACTTC. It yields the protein CASSENRDRYRGQETQYF.